Shown below are 8 T cell receptor beta chains from a single sample sequenced in a study of CD8+ T cells in alopecia areata. Treatment meaning: oral pan-JAK inhibitor, 5-10 mg twice daily. cDNA serving as the sequencing template came from extracted, reverse transcribed RNA. The data were produced by immunoSEQ multiplex PCR, yet TCRdb's version contains in-frame clones alone and is incomplete. The table records roughly 140,000 clones, around four fifths of them present only once. The sequencing used CD8+ T cells sorted from blood, collected at week 4, from a patient treated with tofacitinib. All receptors come from a human donor with alopecia areata.

The gene calls are TRBV29-1 and TRBJ2-7; no clear D. CDR3 length: 13 residues. Per the germline V gene, CDR1 is SQVTM and CDR2 is ANQGSEA. Trimming left V 6 bases short and J 2 bases short, with 14 bases between. This CDR3 is CSVTPVQTYEQYF. The DNA of the CDR3 is TGCAGCGTGACACCAGTCCAAACCTACGAGCAGTACTTC.

This CDR3 reads CASSATGTGVDEQFF. In DNA, the CDR3 is TGTGCCAGCAGCGCGACCGGGACAGGGGTAGATGAGCAGTTCTTC. The rearrangement uses TRBV7-9 and TRBJ2-1, with 10 bases fitting TRBD1. V shed 5 bases and J 8 bases; nucleotides not matched to a gene: 9. CDR1 is SEHNR, CDR2 FQNEAQ, per germline (reference sequence). The length of the CDR3 is 15 residues.

The J gene is TRBJ2-5, the V gene TRBV9; 9 bases line up with TRBD2. CDR3 length equals 14 residues. The germline CDR1 and CDR2 sequences are SGDLS and YYNGEE. The junction had 2 bases not matched to a gene; V was cut back by 4 bases and J by 1 base. CDR3 DNA sequence: TGTGCCAGCAGCTTTAGCGGGGGCCAAGAGACCCAGTACTTC. It is translated as CASSFSGGQETQYF. Full variable domain (outside the CDR3, taken from reference TRBV9 and TRBJ2-5): DSGVTQTPKHLITATGQRVTLRCSPRSGDLSVYWYQQSLDQGLQFLIQYYNGEERAKGNILERFSAQQFPDLHSELNLSSLELGDSALYFCASSFSGGQETQYFGPGTRLLVL.

V gene TRBV7-2 combines with J gene TRBJ2-1; D unclear. The CDR3 spans 14 residues. V was pared by 8 bases and J by 6 bases, with 17 bases between. Germline values: CDR1 SGHTA, CDR2 FQGNSA. This CDR3 reads CASSPLPGSNEQFF. In DNA form, the CDR3 reads TGTGCCAGCTCGCCACTGCCCGGCTCCAATGAGCAGTTCTTC.

This chain connects TRBV7-2 to TRBJ2-7, with 11 bases aligning to TRBD1. Germline assignment: CDR1 SGHTA and CDR2 FQGNSA. The CDR3 has 15 residues. Trimming cost V 4 bases and J 5 bases; bases outside gene matches: 7. DNA of the CDR3: TGTGCCAGCAGCTCCAGACGGACAGGGGGCGACGAGCAGTACTTC. This translates into CASSSRRTGGDEQYF. Together with reference TRBV7-2 and TRBJ2-7, the CDR3 gives the full variable domain: GAGVSQSPSNKVTEKGKDVELRCDPISGHTALYWYRQSLGQGLEFLIYFQGNSAPDKSGLPSDRFSAERTGGSVSTLTIQRTQQEDSAVYLCASSSRRTGGDEQYFGPGTRLTVT.

V and J are TRBV29-1 and TRBJ2-5; 8 bases align to TRBD2. V shed 3 bases and J 2 bases; nucleotides not matched to a gene: 5. Germline values: CDR1 SQVTM, CDR2 ANQGSEA. The CDR3 has 14 amino acids. This CDR3 is CSVDDGGVQETQYF. CDR3 in DNA: TGCAGCGTTGATGACGGGGGGGTTCAAGAGACCCAGTACTTC.

V and J are TRBV28 and TRBJ2-7; D uncertain. V was trimmed by 5 bases and J by 4 bases, leaving 6 bases between them. From germline, CDR1 is MDHEN and CDR2 SYDVKM. CDR3 length: 11 residues. The CDR3 region is CASSPEYEQYF. Written as DNA, the CDR3 is TGTGCCAGCAGTCCAGAGTACGAGCAGTACTTC.

This chain links TRBV9 with TRBJ1-1; the D is unclear. V lost 3 bases and J 5 bases, leaving 17 bases between the germline ends. CDR1 is SGDLS and CDR2 is YYNGEE in the germline V gene. The CDR3 extends over 15 amino acids. The CDR3 DNA is TGTGCCAGCAGCGCGGGCCTTCTGGGGAGGACTGAAGCTTTCTTT. Its translation: CASSAGLLGRTEAFF.